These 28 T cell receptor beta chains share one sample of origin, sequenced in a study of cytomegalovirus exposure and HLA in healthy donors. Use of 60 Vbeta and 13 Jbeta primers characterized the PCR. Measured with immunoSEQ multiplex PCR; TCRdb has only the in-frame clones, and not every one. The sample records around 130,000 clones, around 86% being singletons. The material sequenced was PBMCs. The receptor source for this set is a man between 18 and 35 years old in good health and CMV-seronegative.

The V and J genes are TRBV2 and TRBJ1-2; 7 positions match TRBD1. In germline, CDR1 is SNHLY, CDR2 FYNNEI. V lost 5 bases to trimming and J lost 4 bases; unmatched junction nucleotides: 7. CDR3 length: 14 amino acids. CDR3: CASSRTGLPYGYTF. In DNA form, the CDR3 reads TGTGCCAGCAGTCGGACAGGTCTCCCCTATGGCTACACCTTC.

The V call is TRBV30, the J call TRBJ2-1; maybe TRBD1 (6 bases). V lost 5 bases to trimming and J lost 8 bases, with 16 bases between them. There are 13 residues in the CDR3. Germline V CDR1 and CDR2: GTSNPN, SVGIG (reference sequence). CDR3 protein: CAWGYTGMDEQFF. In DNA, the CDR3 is TGTGCCTGGGGTTATACAGGGATGGATGAGCAGTTCTTC.

The DNA for the CDR3 is TGCGCCAGCAGCCCGGACGGACAGGTATTGAAAGGCTACACCTTC. Translated: CASSPDGQVLKGYTF. The chain carries TRBV5-1 and TRBJ1-2; TRBD1 matches 7 bases. The CDR3 runs 15 residues. CDR1 and CDR2 from the germline V gene are SGHRS and YFSETQ. V trimming: 4 bases; J trimming: 8 bases; junction bases outside the gene matches: 14.

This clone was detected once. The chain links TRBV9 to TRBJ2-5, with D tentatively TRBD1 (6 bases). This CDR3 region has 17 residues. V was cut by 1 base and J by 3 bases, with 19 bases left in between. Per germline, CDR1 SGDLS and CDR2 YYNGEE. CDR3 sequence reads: CASSVSLRQAREETQYF. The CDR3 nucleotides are TGTGCCAGCAGCGTAAGCCTCCGACAGGCAAGGGAAGAGACCCAGTACTTC.

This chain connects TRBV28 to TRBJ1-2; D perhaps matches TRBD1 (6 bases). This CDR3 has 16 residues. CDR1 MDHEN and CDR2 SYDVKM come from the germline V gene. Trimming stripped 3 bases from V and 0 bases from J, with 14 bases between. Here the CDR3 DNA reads TGTGCCAGCAGTTTGCTAAGCGGGGGGCCTAACTATGGCTACACCTTC. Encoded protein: CASSLLSGGPNYGYTF.

CDR3 amino acids: CASSFSSEQFF. Here the CDR3 DNA reads TGTGCCAGCAGCTTTAGTAGCGAGCAGTTCTTC. The chain employs TRBV7-2 and TRBJ2-1, with D unresolved. The germline gives CDR1 SGHTA, CDR2 FQGNSA. This CDR3 spans 11 amino acids. Trimming removed 3 bases at V and 10 bases at J, with 7 bases between.

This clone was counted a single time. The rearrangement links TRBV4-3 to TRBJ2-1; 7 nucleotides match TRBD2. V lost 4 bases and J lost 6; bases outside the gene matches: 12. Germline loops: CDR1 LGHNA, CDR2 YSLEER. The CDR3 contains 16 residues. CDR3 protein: CASSPRRLAPINEQFF. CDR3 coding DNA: TGCGCCAGCAGCCCAAGAAGACTAGCTCCTATCAATGAGCAGTTCTTC.

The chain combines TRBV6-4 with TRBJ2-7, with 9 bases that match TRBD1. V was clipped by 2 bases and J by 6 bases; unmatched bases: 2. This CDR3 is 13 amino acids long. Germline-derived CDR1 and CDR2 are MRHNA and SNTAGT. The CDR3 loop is CASSDTDRGEQYF. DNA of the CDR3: TGTGCCAGCAGTGACACGGACAGGGGCGAGCAGTACTTC.

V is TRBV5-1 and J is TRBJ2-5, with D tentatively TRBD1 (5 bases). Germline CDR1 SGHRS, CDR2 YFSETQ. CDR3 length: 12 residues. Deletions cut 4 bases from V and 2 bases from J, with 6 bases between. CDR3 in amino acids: CASSRQQETQYF. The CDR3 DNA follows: TGCGCCAGCAGCCGACAGCAAGAGACCCAGTACTTC.

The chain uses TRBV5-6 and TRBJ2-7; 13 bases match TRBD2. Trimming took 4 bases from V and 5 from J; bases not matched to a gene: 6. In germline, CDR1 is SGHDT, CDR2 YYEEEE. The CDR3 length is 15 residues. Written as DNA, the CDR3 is TGTGCCAGCAGCCATGGACTAGCGGGGGTAGACGAGCAGTACTTC. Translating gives CASSHGLAGVDEQYF. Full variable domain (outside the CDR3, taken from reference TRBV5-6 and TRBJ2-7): DAGVTQSPTHLIKTRGQQVTLRCSPKSGHDTVSWYQQALGQGPQFIFQYYEEEERQRGNFPDRFSGHQFPNYSSELNVNALLLGDSALYLCASSHGLAGVDEQYFGPGTRLTVT.

Here the CDR3 DNA reads TGCGCCAGCAGCGCGGCGACTACCTACGAGCAGTACTTC. Translating it yields CASSAATTYEQYF. The J gene is TRBJ2-7, the V gene TRBV4-1, with D perhaps matching TRBD2 (5 bases). The V end lost 5 bases, the J end lost 2 bases, and 10 bases lay between the germline ends. The CDR3 spans 13 residues. Germline V gives CDR1 MGHRA, CDR2 YSYEKL.

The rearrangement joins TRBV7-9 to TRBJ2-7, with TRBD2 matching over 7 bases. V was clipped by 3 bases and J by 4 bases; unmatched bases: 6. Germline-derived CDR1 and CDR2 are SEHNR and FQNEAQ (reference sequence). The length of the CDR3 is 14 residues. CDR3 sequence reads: CASSFRGVDYEQYF. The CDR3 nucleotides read TGTGCCAGCAGCTTCCGGGGGGTCGATTACGAGCAGTACTTC.

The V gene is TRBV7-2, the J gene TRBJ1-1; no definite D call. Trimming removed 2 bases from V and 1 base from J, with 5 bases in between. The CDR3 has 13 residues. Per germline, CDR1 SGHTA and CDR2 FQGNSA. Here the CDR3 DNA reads TGTGCCAGCAGCTTACCAGGGAACACTGAAGCTTTCTTT. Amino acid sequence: CASSLPGNTEAFF. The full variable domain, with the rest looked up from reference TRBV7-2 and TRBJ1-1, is GAGVSQSPSNKVTEKGKDVELRCDPISGHTALYWYRQSLGQGLEFLIYFQGNSAPDKSGLPSDRFSAERTGGSVSTLTIQRTQQEDSAVYLCASSLPGNTEAFFGQGTRLTVV.

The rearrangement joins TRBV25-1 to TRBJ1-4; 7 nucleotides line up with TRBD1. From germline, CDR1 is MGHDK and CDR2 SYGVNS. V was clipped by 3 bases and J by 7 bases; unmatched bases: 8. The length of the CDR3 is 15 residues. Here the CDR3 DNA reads TGTGCCAGCAGTGATCCGACAGGGTTGGGTGAAAAACTGTTTTTT. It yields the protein CASSDPTGLGEKLFF.

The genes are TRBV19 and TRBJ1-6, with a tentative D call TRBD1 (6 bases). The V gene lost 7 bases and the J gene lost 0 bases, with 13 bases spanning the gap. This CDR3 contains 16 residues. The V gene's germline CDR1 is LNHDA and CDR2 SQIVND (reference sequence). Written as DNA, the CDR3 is TGTGCCAGTAAGACAGGCCGAAGCTCCTATAATTCACCCCTCCACTTT. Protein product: CASKTGRSSYNSPLHF.

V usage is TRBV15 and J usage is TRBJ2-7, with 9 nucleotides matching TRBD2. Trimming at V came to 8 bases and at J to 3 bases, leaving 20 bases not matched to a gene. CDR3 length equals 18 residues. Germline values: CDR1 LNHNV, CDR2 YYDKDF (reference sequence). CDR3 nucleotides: TGTGCCACCCGCCGCGGGACGGAGCTTAGCGGGGGAGTCTACGAGCAGTACTTC. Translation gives CATRRGTELSGGVYEQYF.

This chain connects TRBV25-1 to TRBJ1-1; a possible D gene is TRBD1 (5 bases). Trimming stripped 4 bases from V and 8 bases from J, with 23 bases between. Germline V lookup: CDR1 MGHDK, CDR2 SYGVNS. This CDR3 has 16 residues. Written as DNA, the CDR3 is TGTGCCAGCAGTGGGAGGAGGGGTGGGGTAGTTTGGGAAGCTTTCTTT. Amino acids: CASSGRRGGVVWEAFF.

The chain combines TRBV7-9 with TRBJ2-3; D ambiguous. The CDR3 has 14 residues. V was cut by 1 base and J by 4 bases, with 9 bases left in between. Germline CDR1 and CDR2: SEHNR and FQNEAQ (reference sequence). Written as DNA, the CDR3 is TGTGCCAGCAGCTTAGAAGACTTGGCAGATACGCAGTATTTT. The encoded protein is CASSLEDLADTQYF.

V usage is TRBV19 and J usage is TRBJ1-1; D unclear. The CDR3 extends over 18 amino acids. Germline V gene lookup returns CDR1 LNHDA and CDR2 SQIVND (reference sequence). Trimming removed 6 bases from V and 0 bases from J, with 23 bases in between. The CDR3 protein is CASSDIRVGGSMNTEAFF. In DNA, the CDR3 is TGTGCCAGTAGCGACATTCGAGTCGGTGGTAGTATGAACACTGAAGCTTTCTTT.

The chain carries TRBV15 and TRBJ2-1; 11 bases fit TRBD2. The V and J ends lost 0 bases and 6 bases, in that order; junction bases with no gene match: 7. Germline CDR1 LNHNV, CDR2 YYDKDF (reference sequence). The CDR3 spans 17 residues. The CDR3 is CATSRDPASGRFNEQFF. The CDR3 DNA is TGTGCCACCAGCAGAGATCCCGCTAGCGGGAGGTTCAATGAGCAGTTCTTC.

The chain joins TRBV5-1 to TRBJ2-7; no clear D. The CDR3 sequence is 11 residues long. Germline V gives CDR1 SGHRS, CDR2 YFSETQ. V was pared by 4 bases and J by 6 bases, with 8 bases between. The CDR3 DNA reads TGCGCCAGCAGCACTACAAGCGAGCAGTACTTC. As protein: CASSTTSEQYF. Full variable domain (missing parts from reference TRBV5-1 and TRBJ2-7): KAGVTQTPRYLIKTRGQQVTLSCSPISGHRSVSWYQQTPGQGLQFLFEYFSETQRNKGNFPGRFSGRQFSNSRSEMNVSTLELGDSALYLCASSTTSEQYFGPGTRLTVT.

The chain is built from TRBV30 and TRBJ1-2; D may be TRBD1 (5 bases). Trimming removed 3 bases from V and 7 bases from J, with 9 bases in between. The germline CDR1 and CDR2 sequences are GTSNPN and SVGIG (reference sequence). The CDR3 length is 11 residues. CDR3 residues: CAWRGVGGYTF. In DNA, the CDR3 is TGTGCCTGGAGAGGGGTGGGTGGCTACACCTTC.

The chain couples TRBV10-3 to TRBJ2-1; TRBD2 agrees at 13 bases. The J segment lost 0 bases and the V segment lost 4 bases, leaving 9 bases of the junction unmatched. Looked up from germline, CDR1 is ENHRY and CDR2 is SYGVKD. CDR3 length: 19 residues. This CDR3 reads CAISVGLAGAPSSYNEQFF. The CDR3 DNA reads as TGTGCCATCAGTGTAGGACTAGCGGGGGCCCCTAGCTCCTACAATGAGCAGTTCTTC.

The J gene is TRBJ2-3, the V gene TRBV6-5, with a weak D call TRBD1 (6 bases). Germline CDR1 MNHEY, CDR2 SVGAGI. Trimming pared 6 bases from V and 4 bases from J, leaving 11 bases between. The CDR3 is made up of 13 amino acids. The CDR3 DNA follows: TGTGCCAGCAGCCCACAGGGAGCAGATACGCAGTATTTT. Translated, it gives CASSPQGADTQYF.

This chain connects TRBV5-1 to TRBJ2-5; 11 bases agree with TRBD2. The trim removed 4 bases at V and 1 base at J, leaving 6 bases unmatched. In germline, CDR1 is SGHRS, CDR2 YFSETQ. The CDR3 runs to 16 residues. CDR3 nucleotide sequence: TGCGCCAGCAGCAGAACTAGCGGGGGTTTCCAAGAGACCCAGTACTTC. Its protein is CASSRTSGGFQETQYF.

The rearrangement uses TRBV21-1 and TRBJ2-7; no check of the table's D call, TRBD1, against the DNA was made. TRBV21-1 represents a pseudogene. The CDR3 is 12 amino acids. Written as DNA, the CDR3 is TGTGCCAGCAGCTGGCCGAACTACGAGCAGTACTTC. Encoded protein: CASSWPNYEQYF.

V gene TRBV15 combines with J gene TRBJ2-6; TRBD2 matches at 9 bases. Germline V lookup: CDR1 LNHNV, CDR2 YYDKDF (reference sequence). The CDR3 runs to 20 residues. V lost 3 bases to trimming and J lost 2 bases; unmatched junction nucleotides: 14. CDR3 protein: CATSSPIRTSEFPGANVLTF. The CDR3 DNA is TGTGCCACCAGCAGTCCCATCAGGACTAGCGAATTTCCTGGGGCCAACGTCCTGACTTTC.

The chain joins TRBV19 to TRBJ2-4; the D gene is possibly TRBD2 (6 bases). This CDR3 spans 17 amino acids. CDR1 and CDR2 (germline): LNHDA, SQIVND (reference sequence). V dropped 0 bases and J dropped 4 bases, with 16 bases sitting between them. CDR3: CASSIDRTAAGKNIQYF. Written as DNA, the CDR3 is TGTGCCAGTAGTATAGATCGGACGGCTGCGGGAAAAAACATTCAGTACTTC.